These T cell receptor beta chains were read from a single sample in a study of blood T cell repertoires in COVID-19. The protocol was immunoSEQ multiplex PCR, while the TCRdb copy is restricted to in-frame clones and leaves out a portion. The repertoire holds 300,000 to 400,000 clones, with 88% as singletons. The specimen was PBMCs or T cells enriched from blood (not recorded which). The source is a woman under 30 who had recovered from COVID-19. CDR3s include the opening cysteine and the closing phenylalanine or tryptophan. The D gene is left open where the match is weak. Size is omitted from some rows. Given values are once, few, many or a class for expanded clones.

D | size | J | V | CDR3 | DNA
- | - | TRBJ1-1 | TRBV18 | CASSLGQKNTEAFF | TGTGCCAGCTCACTAGGACAGAAGAACACTGAAGCTTTCTTT
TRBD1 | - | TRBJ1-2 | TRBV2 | CASIIGQGLWGYGYTF | TGTGCCAGCATTATCGGACAGGGATTATGGGGCTATGGCTACACCTTC
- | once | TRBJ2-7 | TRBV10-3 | CAISEDGVLPSYEQYF | TGTGCCATCAGTGAGGACGGGGTCCTCCCCTCCTACGAGCAGTACTTC
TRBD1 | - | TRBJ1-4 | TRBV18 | CASSPVDRAEATNEKLFF | TGTGCCAGCTCACCAGTGGACAGGGCCGAAGCAACTAATGAAAAACTGTTTTTT
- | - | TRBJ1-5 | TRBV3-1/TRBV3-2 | CASSQRGAEPQHF | TGTGCCAGCAGCCAACGGGGGGCAGAGCCCCAGCATTTT
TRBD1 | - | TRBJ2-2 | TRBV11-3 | CARLTGDTGELFF | TGTGCCAGGCTAACAGGGGACACCGGGGAGCTGTTTTTT
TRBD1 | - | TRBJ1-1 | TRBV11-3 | CASSLGTAEAFF | TGTGCCAGCAGCTTGGGGACAGCTGAAGCTTTCTTT
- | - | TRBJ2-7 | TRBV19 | CASSIGLNWRAEDEQYF | TGTGCCAGTAGTATCGGACTGAACTGGAGAGCTGAGGACGAGCAGTACTTC
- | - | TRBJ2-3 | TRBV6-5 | CASSPTEQGSDTQYF | TGTGCCAGCAGTCCGACCGAACAGGGATCAGATACGCAGTATTTT
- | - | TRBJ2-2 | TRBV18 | CASSPRAPTGELFF | TGTGCCAGCTCACCGCGGGCTCCTACCGGGGAGCTGTTTTTT
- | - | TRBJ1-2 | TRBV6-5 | CASSNQGYGYTF | TGTGCCAGCAGTAACCAGGGTTACGGCTACACCTTC
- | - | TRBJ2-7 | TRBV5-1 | CASSLAPDSPYEQYF | TGCGCCAGCAGCTTGGCTCCGGACAGCCCCTACGAGCAGTACTTC
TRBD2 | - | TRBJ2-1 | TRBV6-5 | CASSLTPSGLYNEQFF | TGTGCCAGCAGTTTAACCCCTAGCGGGCTATACAATGAGCAGTTCTTC
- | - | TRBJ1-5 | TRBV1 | CTSSHFGTGGKKPQHF | TGCACCAGCAGCCATTTTGGGACAGGGGGAAAAAAGCCCCAGCATTTT
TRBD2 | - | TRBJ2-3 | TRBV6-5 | CASSSTSGGLWNTQYF | TGTGCCAGCAGTTCTACTAGCGGGGGGTTATGGAATACGCAGTATTTT
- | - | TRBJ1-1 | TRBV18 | CASSAHRDTEAFF | TGTGCCAGCTCAGCCCACAGAGACACTGAAGCTTTCTTT
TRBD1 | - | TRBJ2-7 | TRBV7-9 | CSSQGQGLLEQYF | TGCAGTTCACAGGGACAGGGTTTGTTGGAGCAGTACTTC
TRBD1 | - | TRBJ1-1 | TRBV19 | CASSAQGGNTEAFF | TGTGCCAGTAGTGCACAGGGGGGGAACACTGAAGCTTTCTTT
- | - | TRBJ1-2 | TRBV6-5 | CASSYLANREGYTF | TGTGCCAGCAGTTATCTGGCCAACAGGGAAGGCTACACCTTC
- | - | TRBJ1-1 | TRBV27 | CASSLATGNRENTEAFF | TGTGCCAGCAGTTTAGCGACGGGGAACAGGGAGAACACTGAAGCTTTCTTT
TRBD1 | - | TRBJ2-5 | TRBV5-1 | CASGGQGHGETQYF | TGCGCCAGCGGGGGACAGGGGCACGGGGAGACCCAGTACTTC
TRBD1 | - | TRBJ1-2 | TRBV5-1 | CASSAGTGRGGYTF | TGCGCCAGCAGCGCAGGGACAGGGAGAGGCGGCTACACCTTC
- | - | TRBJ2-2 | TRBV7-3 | CASSLAVYTGELFF | TGTGCCAGCAGCTTAGCGGTGTACACCGGGGAGCTGTTTTTT
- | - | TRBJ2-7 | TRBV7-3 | CASSFSDSYEQYF | TGTGCCAGCAGCTTCAGTGATTCCTACGAGCAGTACTTC
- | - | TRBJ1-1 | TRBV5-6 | CASSLASGSTEAFF | TGTGCCAGCAGCTTGGCTTCGGGGAGCACTGAAGCTTTCTTT
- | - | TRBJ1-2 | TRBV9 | CASSNRGRDYGYTF | TGTGCCAGCAGCAATAGGGGGAGGGACTATGGCTACACCTTC
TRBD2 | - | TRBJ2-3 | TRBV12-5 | CASGLGGGADTQYF | TGTGCTAGTGGTTTGGGGGGGGGAGCAGATACGCAGTATTTT